Reported below is one T cell receptor (beta chain). Its matching antigen is unknown. These data belong to a study of T cells expressing NK-cell markers. Study in general: Source material for TCR beta repertoires consisted of sorted CD3+CD56+NKG2C+, CD3+CD56+NKG2C- and CD3+CD56-NKG2C+ T cells. Eight donors were sequenced, of whom seven were HCMV-seropositive, while the remaining one was HCMV-seronegative.

Germline assignment: CDR1 DFQATT and CDR2 SNEGSKA (reference sequence). The CDR3 runs 15 residues. Findings and limits, study-wide: Among CD8+ T cells from five or six donors, dominant NKG2C+ clonotypes accounted for roughly 1.0-7.0%.

From its re-call of the 5' RACE reads, TCRdb lists each CDR3 protein once, without DNA. This sample contains about 550,000 distinct CDR3 sequences. The sequence was collected from a man aged 18-30 years in good health. This sequence joins TRBV20-1 and TRBJ1-1; TCRdb reports TRBD1, a call that lacks DNA to check it against. Sequencing was done on a sample of blood T cells: a sorted CD56 or NKG2C T cell subset, CD4+ or CD8+ T cells, or bulk PBMC T cells (not recorded which). This CDR3 reads CSARRFGGQNTEAFF.